This T cell receptor beta chain was sequenced during a study of T cell changes during pregnancy in multiple sclerosis. This table comes from immunoSEQ multiplex PCR, and its TCRdb copy is limited to in-frame clones, with some not included. The sample gives about 73,000 clones, about 92% of which show up once; over 2.5% is in the top ten. The sample was peripheral blood, taken in the third trimester of pregnancy. The sequence was obtained from a female donor in good health, enrolled as a control in a pregnancy study.

The CDR3 sequence is CASRSTGTPEQFF. The CDR3 coding sequence is TGTGCCAGCAGGTCCACTGGGACACCAGAGCAGTTCTTC. The V call is TRBV7-6, the J call TRBJ2-1; D might be TRBD1 (6 bases). Germline V gene data show CDR1 as SGHVS and CDR2 as FNYEAQ. The CDR3 has 13 residues. Trimming removed 6 bases from V and 10 bases from J, with 16 bases in between.